What follows are 3 T cell receptor beta chains derived from one specimen sequenced in a study of human T cells and chemical hapten exposure. TCRdb recomputed calls from the RACE reads with MiXCR, one row per CDR3 protein. Altogether some 100,000 distinct CDR3 sequences are present, 9.2% being singletons, with the ten largest covering 3% to 4%. Time point described: patch test 2, 6 weeks after DPC sensitization. Treatment here: therapeutic diphenylcyclopropenone sensitization with weekly scalp DPC. The sample here was whole blood, taken in connection with sensitization to the hapten diphenylcyclopropenone (DPC). These receptors were collected from a woman aged 40 to 50 with alopecia areata. Some clones in this sample may be carry-over from other donors' samples.

This chain joins TRBV5-1 and TRBJ1-2; D perhaps matches TRBD1 (6 bases). Per germline, CDR1 SGHRS and CDR2 YFSETQ. The V gene lost 5 bases and the J gene lost 3 bases, with 14 bases spanning the gap. There are 14 residues in the CDR3. CDR3 coding DNA: TGCGCCAGCAGAGAAGGACAGTCGCACTATGGCTACACCTTC. It translates to CASREGQSHYGYTF.

The chain joins TRBV4-3 to TRBJ2-5, with D uncertain. V gave up 4 bases and J gave up 7 bases, with 25 bases separating them. The CDR3 has 17 amino acids. CDR1 and CDR2 (germline): LGHNA, YSLEER. As DNA, the CDR3 is TGCGCCAGCAGCCCCCAGGAACCGCCGATAGGGTCCGGGACCCAGTACTTC. Protein product: CASSPQEPPIGSGTQYF.

The table lists this clonotype with a few counts. The CDR3, as DNA: TGTGCCAGCAGCTTTGGGACAGGGAACGAGCAGTACTTC. Translation: CASSFGTGNEQYF. This chain uses TRBV7-9 with TRBJ2-7; TRBD1 aligns across 9 bases. CDR3 size: 13 residues. The V gene end was trimmed by 3 bases and the J gene end by 5 bases; junction bases not matched to a gene: 2. Germline CDR1 is SEHNR and CDR2 is FQNEAQ (reference sequence).